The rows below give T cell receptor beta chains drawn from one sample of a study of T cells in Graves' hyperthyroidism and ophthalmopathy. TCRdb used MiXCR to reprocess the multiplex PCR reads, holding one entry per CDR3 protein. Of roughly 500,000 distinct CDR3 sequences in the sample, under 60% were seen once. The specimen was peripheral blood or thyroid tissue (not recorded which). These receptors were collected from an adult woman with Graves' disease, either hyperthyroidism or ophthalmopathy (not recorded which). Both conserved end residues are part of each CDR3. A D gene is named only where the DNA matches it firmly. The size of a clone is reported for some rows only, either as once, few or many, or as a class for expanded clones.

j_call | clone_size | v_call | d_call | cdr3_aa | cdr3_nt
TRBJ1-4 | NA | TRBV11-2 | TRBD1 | CASSQDDRGRWEKLFF | TGCGCCAGCAGCCAAGATGACAGGGGGCGATGGGAAAAACTGTTTTTT
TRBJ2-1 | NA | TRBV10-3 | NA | CAISSRGPNEQFF | TGTGCCATCAGCTCTCGGGGTCCAAATGAGCAGTTCTTC
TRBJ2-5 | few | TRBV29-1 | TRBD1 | CSVEDWGQGAGETQYF | TGCAGCGTTGAAGATTGGGGACAGGGGGCTGGTGAGACCCAGTACTTC
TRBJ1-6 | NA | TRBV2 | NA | CASSGNAGANSPLHF | TGTGCCAGCAGTGGAAACGCAGGAGCTAATTCACCCCTCCACTTT
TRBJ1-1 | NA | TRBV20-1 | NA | CSAGATPRAFF | TGCAGTGCTGGAGCTACGCCTAGAGCTTTCTTT
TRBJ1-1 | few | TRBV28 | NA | CASSLRSNTEAFF | TGTGCCAGCAGTTTGAGGTCGAACACTGAAGCTTTCTTT
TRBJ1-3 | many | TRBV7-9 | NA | CASSPQVRTLPPF | TGTGCCAGCAGCCCTCAGGTCCGGACCTTGCCCCCTTTT
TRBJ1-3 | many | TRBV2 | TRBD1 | CASRGDSPRALSGNTIYF | TGTGCCAGCAGGGGGGACAGTCCTCGGGCACTTTCTGGAAACACCATATATTTT
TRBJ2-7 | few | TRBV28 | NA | CASSPQGEQYF | TGTGCCAGCAGTCCCCAGGGGGAGCAGTACTTC
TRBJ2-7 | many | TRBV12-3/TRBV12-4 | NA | CASSTDDFLYEQYF | TGTGCCAGCAGCACCGATGACTTTCTCTACGAGCAGTACTTC
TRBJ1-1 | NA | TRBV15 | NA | CATSSLAGYTEAFF | TGTGCCACCAGCAGCTTGGCCGGGTACACTGAAGCTTTCTTT
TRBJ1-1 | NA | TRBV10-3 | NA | CASGLLHLNQGWVTEAFF | TGTGCTAGTGGTTTGCTACACCTGAACCAGGGCTGGGTCACTGAAGCTTTCTTT
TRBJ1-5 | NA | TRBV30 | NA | CAWSRGFDQPQHF | TGTGCCTGGAGTAGAGGTTTTGATCAGCCCCAGCATTTT
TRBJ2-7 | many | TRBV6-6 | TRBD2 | CASSYELAGAYEQYF | TGTGCCAGCAGTTACGAACTAGCGGGGGCCTACGAGCAGTACTTC
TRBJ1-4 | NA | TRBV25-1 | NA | CASSEYTPGVEKLFF | TGTGCCAGCAGTGAATATACCCCAGGGGTGGAGAAACTGTTTTTT
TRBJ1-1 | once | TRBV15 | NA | CATSRDWVTEAFF | TGTGCCACCAGCAGAGATTGGGTGACTGAAGCTTTCTTT
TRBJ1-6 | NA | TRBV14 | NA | CASSQEWQGSQISPLHF | TGTGCCAGCAGCCAAGAGTGGCAGGGCTCACAGATTTCACCCCTCCACTTT
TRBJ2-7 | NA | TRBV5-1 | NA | CASQNSGEQYF | TGCGCCAGCCAAAACTCGGGCGAGCAGTACTTC
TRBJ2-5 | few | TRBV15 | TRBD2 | CSTLRLAGARETQYF | TGTTCCACCCTCCGACTAGCGGGAGCCAGGGAGACCCAGTACTTC
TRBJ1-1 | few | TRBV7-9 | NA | CAGGGAMNTEAFF | TGTGCCGGTGGGGGGGCGATGAACACTGAAGCTTTCTTT
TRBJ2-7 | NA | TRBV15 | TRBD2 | CASSTGTSGPYEQYF | TGTGCCAGCAGTACTGGGACTAGCGGGCCCTACGAGCAGTACTTC
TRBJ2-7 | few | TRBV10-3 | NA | CAIRDSGHPRDYEQYF | TGTGCCATCAGGGACAGCGGACACCCGAGGGACTACGAGCAGTACTTC
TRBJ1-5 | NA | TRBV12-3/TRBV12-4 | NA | CASSSGPDLNQPPHF | TGTGCCAGCAGTTCCGGACCGGACCTCAATCAGCCCCCGCATTTT
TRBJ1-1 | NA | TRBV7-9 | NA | CASSLRGRAEAFF | TGTGCCAGCAGCTTGAGGGGTAGGGCTGAAGCTTTCTTT
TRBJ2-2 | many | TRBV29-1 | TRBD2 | CSVGGLAGVWTGELFF | TGCAGCGTGGGGGGACTAGCGGGAGTTTGGACCGGGGAGCTGTTTTTT
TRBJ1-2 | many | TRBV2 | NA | CASGQDSLNYGYTF | TGTGCCAGCGGTCAGGACAGCCTTAACTATGGCTACACCTTC
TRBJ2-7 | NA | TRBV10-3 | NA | CAISNGTIRYF | TGTGCCATCAGTAACGGGACGATTCGGTACTTC
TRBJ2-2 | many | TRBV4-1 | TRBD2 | CASSHRPTSGRGGTGELFF | TGCGCCAGCAGCCATCGCCCGACTAGCGGGAGAGGTGGCACCGGGGAGCTGTTTTTT
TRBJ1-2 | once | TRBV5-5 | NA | CASSSPGRNYGYTF | TGTGCCAGCAGCTCACCGGGACGGAACTATGGCTACACCTTC
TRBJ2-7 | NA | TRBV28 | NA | CASSTISGHYSYEQYF | TGTGCCAGCAGTACCATCTCGGGACACTACTCCTACGAGCAGTACTTC
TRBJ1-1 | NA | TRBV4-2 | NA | CASSPSSTSGTEAFF | TGTGCCAGCAGCCCTTCCTCGACTAGCGGGACTGAAGCTTTCTTT